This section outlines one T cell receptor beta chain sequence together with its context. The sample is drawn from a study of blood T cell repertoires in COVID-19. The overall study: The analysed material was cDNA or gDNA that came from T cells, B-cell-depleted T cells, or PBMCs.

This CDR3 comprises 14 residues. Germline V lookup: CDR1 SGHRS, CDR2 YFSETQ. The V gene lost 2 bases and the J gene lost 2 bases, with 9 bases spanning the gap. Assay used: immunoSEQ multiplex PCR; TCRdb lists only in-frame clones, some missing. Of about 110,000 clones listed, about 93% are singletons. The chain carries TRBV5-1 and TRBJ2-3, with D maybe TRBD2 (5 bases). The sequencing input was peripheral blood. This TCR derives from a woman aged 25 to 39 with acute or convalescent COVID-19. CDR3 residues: CASSFGENTDTQYF. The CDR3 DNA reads TGCGCCAGCAGCTTTGGGGAGAACACAGATACGCAGTATTTT.